The 14 T cell receptor beta chains in this list originate from one sample, sequenced in a study of lymphopenia after photon versus proton radiotherapy. The protocol was immunoSEQ multiplex PCR, while the TCRdb copy is restricted to in-frame clones and leaves out a portion. The repertoire holds about 50,000 clones, with around 90% as singletons. Here the sequenced sample was peripheral blood, taken from a patient treated with photon-based radiotherapy. The receptor set was obtained from a woman between 40 and 50 years old with cholangiocarcinoma.

As to this clone: An end of the junction differs from the germline gene, which may be a read error. The J gene is TRBJ2-7, the V gene TRBV11-1, with D perhaps TRBD2 (5 bases). There are 15 residues in the CDR3. The germline V gene has CDR1 SGHAT and CDR2 FQDESV (reference sequence). CDR3 sequence reads: CASSSGLSAVYGQYF. CDR3 in DNA: TGTGCCAGCAGTTCCGGACTGTCAGCCGTCTACGGGCAGTACTTC.

The CDR3 region has the DNA TGTGCCAGCAGCGCAGGATTTTACAATGAGCAGTTCTTC. This sequence encodes CASSAGFYNEQFF. This chain links TRBV11-3 with TRBJ2-1, with no clear D. In germline, CDR1 is SGHNT, CDR2 YENEEA. CDR3 length: 13 amino acids. Trimming took off 5 bases at V and 4 bases at J, with 9 bases between the two ends.

CDR3 sequence (DNA): TGTGCCAGCAGTGGCTTCGCTGAAGCTTTCTTT. Residues: CASSGFAEAFF. The V call is TRBV2, the J call TRBJ1-1; D ambiguous. CDR1 and CDR2 from the germline V gene are SNHLY and FYNNEI. The CDR3 has 11 amino acids. V lost 4 bases and J lost 6, with 6 bases in between.

CDR3 sequence (DNA): TGTGCCAGCAGTGAAGTTAGGACCGGGAATGAAAAACTGTTTTTT. This sequence encodes CASSEVRTGNEKLFF. The chain recombines TRBV6-1 with TRBJ1-4; D not certain. The V gene lost 1 base and the J gene lost 5 bases, with 11 bases spanning the gap. This CDR3 spans 15 amino acids. Germline V gives CDR1 MNHNS, CDR2 SASEGT.

The chain employs TRBV20-1 and TRBJ2-1, with D possibly matching TRBD2 (5 bases). The germline V and J ends were trimmed by 5 bases and 7 bases, with 9 bases remaining between them. This CDR3 comprises 11 residues. CDR1 and CDR2 (germline): DFQATT, SNEGSKA (reference sequence). This chain's CDR3 is CSAGLANEQFF. The CDR3 nucleotides are TGCAGTGCTGGGCTAGCAAATGAGCAGTTCTTC.

The chain couples TRBV18 to TRBJ1-2; possibly TRBD1 for D (5 bases). The CDR3 has 11 residues. Between the trimmed V and J ends, which lost 3 bases and 8 bases, there was a span of 7 bases. The germline V gene has CDR1 KGHSH and CDR2 LQKENI. CDR3 nucleotide sequence: TGTGCCAGCTCACCGGGGGACGGCTACACCTTC. Its protein product is CASSPGDGYTF.

This chain connects TRBV4-2 to TRBJ1-1; D is perhaps TRBD1 (5 bases). This CDR3 spans 15 amino acids. Germline CDR1 is LGHNA and CDR2 is YNFKEQ. Trimming took off 0 bases at V and 5 bases at J, with 13 bases between the two ends. CDR3 protein: CASSQEGGKGTEAFF. Written as DNA, the CDR3 is TGTGCCAGCAGCCAAGAAGGTGGGAAGGGGACTGAAGCTTTCTTT.

The V call is TRBV10-1, the J call TRBJ1-4; D gene uncertain. V was cut by 7 bases and J by 0 bases, with 9 bases left in between. The CDR3 runs to 14 residues. Germline V CDR1 and CDR2: WNHNN, SYGVQD (reference sequence). DNA of the CDR3: TGCGCCAGCACCAGCATTGCAACTAATGAAAAACTGTTTTTT. Its protein is CASTSIATNEKLFF.

Only one count was recorded for this clone. The rearrangement links TRBV6-5 to TRBJ2-2, with D hard to call. There are 15 residues in the CDR3. Trimming removed 6 bases from V and 4 bases from J, with 15 bases in between. Germline V gene sequence: CDR1 MNHEY, CDR2 SVGAGI. This chain's CDR3 is CASSPPRYPTGELFF. The CDR3 nucleotides read TGTGCCAGCAGCCCTCCCCGATATCCCACCGGGGAGCTGTTTTTT.

Only a few counts were recorded for this clone. The J gene is TRBJ1-1, the V gene TRBV9; maybe TRBD1 (5 bases). V dropped 1 base and J dropped 4 bases, with 8 bases sitting between them. The CDR3 runs to 13 residues. Per the germline V gene, CDR1 is SGDLS and CDR2 is YYNGEE. CDR3 nucleotide sequence: TGTGCCAGCAGCGTAACTGGGGGCACTGAAGCTTTCTTT. Encoded protein: CASSVTGGTEAFF.

This rearrangement joins TRBV25-1 to TRBJ1-1; D perhaps matches TRBD1 (5 bases). V dropped 4 bases and J dropped 7 bases, with 13 bases sitting between them. The CDR3 spans 13 residues. CDR1 is MGHDK and CDR2 is SYGVNS in the germline V gene. CDR3 sequence reads: CASSATGTVEAFF. CDR3 bases: TGTGCCAGCAGTGCAACCGGGACGGTTGAAGCTTTCTTT.

The chain joins TRBV28 to TRBJ2-7; 8 bases match TRBD2. The CDR3 extends over 14 amino acids. V dropped 8 bases and J dropped 1; count of bases not matched to a gene: 7. From germline, CDR1 is MDHEN and CDR2 SYDVKM. The chain's CDR3 is CASAPPGGSYEQYF. The CDR3 bases are TGTGCCAGCGCCCCCCCGGGGGGGTCCTACGAGCAGTACTTC. Variable domain in full (rest from reference TRBV28 and TRBJ2-7): DVKVTQSSRYLVKRTGEKVFLECVQDMDHENMFWYRQDPGLGLRLIYFSYDVKMKEKGDIPEGYSVSREKKERFSLILESASTNQTSMYLCASAPPGGSYEQYFGPGTRLTVT.

J is TRBJ1-4 and V is TRBV2; no clear D. V was pared by 6 bases and J by 0 bases, with 8 bases between. The CDR3 loop spans 14 amino acids. Germline CDR1 and CDR2: SNHLY and FYNNEI. CDR3 amino acids: CASRYSATNEKLFF. CDR3 sequence (DNA): TGTGCCAGCAGGTACAGTGCAACTAATGAAAAACTGTTTTTT. The variable domain in full, with the rest retrieved from reference TRBV2 and TRBJ1-4, is EPEVTQTPSHQVTQMGQEVILRCVPISNHLYFYWYRQILGQKVEFLVSFYNNEISEKSEIFDDQFSVERPDGSNFTLKIRSTKLEDSAMYFCASRYSATNEKLFFGSGTQLSVL.

This clone was recorded a few times. V is TRBV5-4 and J is TRBJ1-4; D gene unclear. This CDR3 contains 14 residues. CDR1 is SGHNT, CDR2 YYREEE, per germline (reference sequence). Trimming left V 0 bases short and J 5 bases short, with 8 bases between. CDR3 coding DNA: TGTGCCAGCAGCTTGGGGACGTCGAATGAAAAACTGTTTTTT. Encoded protein: CASSLGTSNEKLFF. Looking up the rest from reference TRBV5-4 and TRBJ1-4 gives the full variable domain: ETGVTQSPTHLIKTRGQQVTLRCSSQSGHNTVSWYQQALGQGPQFIFQYYREEENGRGNFPPRFSGLQFPNYSSELNVNALELDDSALYLCASSLGTSNEKLFFGSGTQLSVL.